This entry lists 5 T cell receptor beta chains sequenced from one sample in a study of radiotherapy plus CTLA-4 blockade in lung cancer. Only in-frame clones appear in the TCRdb table, and some are missing; sequencing was by immunoSEQ multiplex PCR. Of around 59,000 clones listed, 72% were seen once; the top ten hold around 8.8%. The material was peripheral blood, obtained from a patient treated with radiotherapy plus ipilimumab. The source of these receptors is a human donor with non-small cell lung cancer whose response to radiotherapy plus ipilimumab could not be evaluated.

This sequence joins TRBV19 and TRBJ2-3, with D perhaps TRBD1 (6 bases). The CDR3 extends over 14 amino acids. Trimming cost V 5 bases and J 6 bases, with 15 bases left between them. Germline V gene data show CDR1 as LNHDA and CDR2 as SQIVND (reference sequence). CDR3 protein: CASSLQGFTDTQYF. The CDR3 DNA reads as TGTGCCAGTAGTCTGCAGGGGTTTACGGATACGCAGTATTTT.

The chain uses TRBV11-2 and TRBJ1-2; 12 nucleotides match TRBD1. Germline V gene data show CDR1 as SGHAT and CDR2 as FQNNGV. V trimming: 3 bases; J trimming: 7 bases; junction bases outside the gene matches: 3. The CDR3 loop spans 14 amino acids. This CDR3 is CASSLGQGATGYTF. The CDR3 DNA reads as TGTGCCAGCAGCTTGGGACAGGGGGCGACTGGCTACACCTTC. The variable domain in full, with the rest retrieved from reference TRBV11-2 and TRBJ1-2, is EAGVAQSPRYKIIEKRQSVAFWCNPISGHATLYWYQQILGQGPKLLIQFQNNGVVDDSQLPKDRFSAERLKGVDSTLKIQPAKLEDSAVYLCASSLGQGATGYTFGSGTRLTVV.

V gene TRBV11-3 combines with J gene TRBJ2-7; possibly TRBD1 for D (5 bases). V dropped 1 base and J dropped 3 bases, with 16 bases sitting between them. The CDR3 is 16 amino acids. CDR1 SGHNT and CDR2 YENEEA come from the germline V gene. The CDR3 spells CASSLGRVGASYEQYF. As DNA, the CDR3 is TGTGCCAGCAGCTTAGGTAGGGTTGGGGCGAGCTACGAGCAGTACTTC.

This chain uses TRBV28 with TRBJ2-7; 13 positions match TRBD2. Germline values: CDR1 MDHEN, CDR2 SYDVKM. The ends lost 5 bases at V and 5 bases at J; junction bases unmatched: 12. The CDR3 spans 17 residues. The CDR3 DNA reads as TGTGCCAGCAGTCGATGGACTAGCGGGAGAGTTCAGAACGAGCAGTACTTC. Its translation is CASSRWTSGRVQNEQYF.

This chain connects TRBV18 to TRBJ2-5; TRBD1 matches 7 bases. CDR3 length equals 14 residues. V dropped 0 bases and J dropped 5; count of bases not matched to a gene: 3. CDR1 is KGHSH, CDR2 LQKENI, per germline. CDR3 nucleotide sequence: TGTGCCAGCTCACCACCTACAGGGGAGGAGACCCAGTACTTC. Protein sequence: CASSPPTGEETQYF.